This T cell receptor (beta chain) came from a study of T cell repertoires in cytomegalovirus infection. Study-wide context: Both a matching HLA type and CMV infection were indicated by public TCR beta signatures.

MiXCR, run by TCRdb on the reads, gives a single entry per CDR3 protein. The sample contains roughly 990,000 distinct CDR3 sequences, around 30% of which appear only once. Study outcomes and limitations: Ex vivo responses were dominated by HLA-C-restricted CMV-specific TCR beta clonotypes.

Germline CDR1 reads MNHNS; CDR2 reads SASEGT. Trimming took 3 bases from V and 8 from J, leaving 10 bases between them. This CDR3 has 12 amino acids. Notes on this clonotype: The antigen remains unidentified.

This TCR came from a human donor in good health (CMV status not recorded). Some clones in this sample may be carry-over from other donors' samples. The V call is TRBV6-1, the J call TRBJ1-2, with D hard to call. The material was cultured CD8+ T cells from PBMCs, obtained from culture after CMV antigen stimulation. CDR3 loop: CASSDSTTGYTF. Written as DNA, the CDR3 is TGTGCCAGCAGTGACTCGACGACCGGCTACACCTTC.